This T cell receptor beta chain was documented in a study of shared clonotypes between healthy human individuals. The length of the CDR3 is 14 residues. The V end lost 2 bases, the J end lost 5 bases, and 13 bases lay between the germline ends. Germline V CDR1 and CDR2: SGHTA, FQGTGA. Only in-frame clones appear in the TCRdb table, and some are missing; sequencing was by immunoSEQ multiplex PCR. The sample lists approximately 2.4 million clones; roughly 95% were seen once. J is TRBJ2-7 and V is TRBV7-3; D is possibly TRBD2 (6 bases). This TCR came from a man aged 18 to 30 in good health. Input material: naive CD4+ T cells sorted from blood. Described subset: CD45RA+ positively selected. The CDR3 sequence: CASSLLGREDEQYF. The CDR3 DNA reads TGTGCCAGCAGCTTACTTGGCAGGGAGGACGAGCAGTACTTC.